One and the same sample provided the 9 T cell receptor beta chains below, sequenced in a study of blood T cell repertoires in COVID-19. The method was immunoSEQ multiplex PCR; TCRdb's version includes in-frame clones alone and lacks a portion of them. The sample shows 140,000 to 150,000 clones, roughly 79% of them seen only once. Source material: peripheral blood. These receptors came from a human donor in a cohort sampled during active COVID-19.

The V call is TRBV10-3, the J call TRBJ2-7; 11 nucleotides align to TRBD2. The CDR3 consists of 19 residues. Trimming removed 3 bases from V and 5 bases from J; junction bases left unmatched: 18. Per the germline V gene, CDR1 is ENHRY and CDR2 is SYGVKD. CDR3 nucleotide sequence: TGTGCCATCAGTGATTCCTCGGCGGGCAGTCTAGCGGGAGGCGACGAGCAGTACTTC. This sequence encodes CAISDSSAGSLAGGDEQYF.

This chain connects TRBV7-2 to TRBJ2-3; TRBD2 aligns across 13 bases. Germline V lookup: CDR1 SGHTA, CDR2 FQGNSA. The V segment lost 5 bases and the J segment 8 bases; nucleotides outside the gene matches: 10. CDR3 length equals 16 residues. The CDR3 reads CASSLGGLAGVVTQYF. CDR3 in DNA: TGTGCCAGCAGCCTCGGCGGACTAGCGGGAGTAGTTACGCAGTATTTT.

The chain uses TRBV19 and TRBJ2-7; 9 bases are a match to TRBD1. The trim removed 5 bases at V and 2 bases at J, leaving 10 bases unmatched. This CDR3 is 16 amino acids long. Per the germline V gene, CDR1 is LNHDA and CDR2 is SQIVND (reference sequence). The CDR3 coding sequence is TGTGCCAGTAGTCCGCCCCGGGACAGGGATCCCTACGAGCAGTACTTC. It translates to CASSPPRDRDPYEQYF.

V gene TRBV2 combines with J gene TRBJ2-5; no clear D gene. Germline assignment: CDR1 SNHLY and CDR2 FYNNEI. Trimming removed 6 bases at V and 1 base at J, with 15 bases between. This CDR3 contains 15 residues. This CDR3 reads CASSFVVLGQETQYF. The DNA for the CDR3 is TGTGCCAGCAGCTTTGTCGTGCTAGGCCAAGAGACCCAGTACTTC. The full variable domain, completed using reference TRBV2 and TRBJ2-5, is EPEVTQTPSHQVTQMGQEVILRCVPISNHLYFYWYRQILGQKVEFLVSFYNNEISEKSEIFDDQFSVERPDGSNFTLKIRSTKLEDSAMYFCASSFVVLGQETQYFGPGTRLLVL.

The V and J genes are TRBV28 and TRBJ2-1, with 11 nucleotides matching TRBD1. The CDR3 spans 16 residues. The germline V gene has CDR1 MDHEN and CDR2 SYDVKM. Trimming at V came to 0 bases and at J to 2 bases, leaving 0 bases not matched to a gene. The DNA of the CDR3 is TGTGCCAGCAGTTTATGGGGACAGGGGGCCTACAATGAGCAGTTCTTC. Translated, it gives CASSLWGQGAYNEQFF.

The chain employs TRBV19 and TRBJ2-5; 7 bases agree with TRBD2. CDR3 length equals 16 residues. Germline lookup yields CDR1 LNHDA and CDR2 SQIVND (reference sequence). With V trimmed by 1 base and J by 10 bases, 15 bases remained unmatched. Written as DNA, the CDR3 is TGTGCCAGTAGTATAGCGGGGGGTTCTACGGGCGGTGGCCAGTACTTC. Protein: CASSIAGGSTGGGQYF.

J is TRBJ1-1 and V is TRBV24-1, with 7 bases fitting TRBD1. The germline V gene has CDR1 KGHDR and CDR2 SFDVKD. With 4 bases clipped from V and 5 bases from J, the junction kept 12 bases outside the gene matches. This CDR3 is built from 16 residues. The CDR3 is CATSDANRGRGTEAFF. The CDR3 DNA follows: TGTGCCACCAGTGACGCAAACAGGGGCCGAGGAACTGAAGCTTTCTTT.

CDR3 protein: CASSSGQGGEKLFF. In DNA form, the CDR3 reads TGTGCCAGCAGCTCGGGACAGGGTGGCGAAAAACTGTTTTTT. V gene TRBV5-8 combines with J gene TRBJ1-4; 9 positions match TRBD1. After removal of 3 bases from V and 8 bases from J, the junction contained 5 bases not matched to a gene. The CDR3 is 14 residues long. The germline CDR1 and CDR2 sequences are SGHTS and YDEGEE.

The rearrangement links TRBV19 to TRBJ2-7, with 8 nucleotides matching TRBD1. This CDR3 has 15 residues. J lost 0 bases, V lost 4 bases, and 5 bases had no gene match. Looked up from germline, CDR1 is LNHDA and CDR2 is SQIVND (reference sequence). CDR3 DNA: TGTGCCAGTAGTAACCGCGGACAGGGCTCCTACGAGCAGTACTTC. It yields the protein CASSNRGQGSYEQYF. The whole variable domain, filled in from reference TRBV19 and TRBJ2-7, reads DGGITQSPKYLFRKEGQNVTLSCEQNLNHDAMYWYRQDPGQGLRLIYYSQIVNDFQKGDIAEGYSVSREKKESFPLTVTSAQKNPTAFYLCASSNRGQGSYEQYFGPGTRLTVT.